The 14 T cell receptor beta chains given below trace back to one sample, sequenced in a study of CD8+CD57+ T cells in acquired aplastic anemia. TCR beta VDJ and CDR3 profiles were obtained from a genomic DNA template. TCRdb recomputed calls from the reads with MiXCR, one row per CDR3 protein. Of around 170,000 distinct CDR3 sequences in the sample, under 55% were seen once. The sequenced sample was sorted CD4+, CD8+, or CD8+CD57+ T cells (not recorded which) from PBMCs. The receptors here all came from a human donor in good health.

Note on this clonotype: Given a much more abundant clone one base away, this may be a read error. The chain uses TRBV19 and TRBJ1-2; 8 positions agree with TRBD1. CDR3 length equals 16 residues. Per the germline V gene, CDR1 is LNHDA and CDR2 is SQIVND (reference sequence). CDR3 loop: CASSILGTGANCGYTF. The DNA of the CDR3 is TGTGCCAGTAGTATTCTCGGGACAGGAGCTAACTGTGGCTACACCTTC.

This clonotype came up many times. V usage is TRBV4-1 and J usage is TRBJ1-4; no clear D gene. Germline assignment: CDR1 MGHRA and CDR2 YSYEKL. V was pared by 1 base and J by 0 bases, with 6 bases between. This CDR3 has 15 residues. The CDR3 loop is CASSQVIATNEKLFF. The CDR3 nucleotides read TGCGCCAGCAGCCAAGTCATAGCAACTAATGAAAAACTGTTTTTT.

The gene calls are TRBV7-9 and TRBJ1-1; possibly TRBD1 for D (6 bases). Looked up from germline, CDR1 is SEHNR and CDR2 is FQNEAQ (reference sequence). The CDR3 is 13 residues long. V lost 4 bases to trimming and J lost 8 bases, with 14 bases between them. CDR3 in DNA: TGTGCCAGCAGCTATCGGTCGGGGGGCGAAGCTTTCTTT. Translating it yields CASSYRSGGEAFF.

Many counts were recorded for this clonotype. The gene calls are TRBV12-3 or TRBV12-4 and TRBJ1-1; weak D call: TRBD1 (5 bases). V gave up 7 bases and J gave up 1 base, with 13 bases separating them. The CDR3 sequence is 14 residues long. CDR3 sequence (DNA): TGTGCCAGCAAAGGGGCAGCTTCGAACACTGAAGCTTTCTTT. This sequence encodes CASKGAASNTEAFF.

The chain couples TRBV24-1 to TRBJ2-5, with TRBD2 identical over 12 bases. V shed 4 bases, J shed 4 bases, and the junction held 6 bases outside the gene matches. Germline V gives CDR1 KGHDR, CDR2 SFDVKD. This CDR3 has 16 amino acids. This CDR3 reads CATSDPSGGARETQYF. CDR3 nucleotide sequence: TGTGCCACCAGTGACCCTAGCGGGGGGGCTCGAGAGACCCAGTACTTC.

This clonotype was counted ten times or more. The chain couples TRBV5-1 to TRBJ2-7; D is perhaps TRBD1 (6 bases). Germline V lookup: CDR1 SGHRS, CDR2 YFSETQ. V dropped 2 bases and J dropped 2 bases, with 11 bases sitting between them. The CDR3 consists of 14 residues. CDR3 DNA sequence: TGCGCCAGCAGCTTCGGACAGACCACCTACGAGCAGTACTTC. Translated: CASSFGQTTYEQYF. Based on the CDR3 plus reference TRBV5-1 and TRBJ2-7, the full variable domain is KAGVTQTPRYLIKTRGQQVTLSCSPISGHRSVSWYQQTPGQGLQFLFEYFSETQRNKGNFPGRFSGRQFSNSRSEMNVSTLELGDSALYLCASSFGQTTYEQYFGPGTRLTVT.

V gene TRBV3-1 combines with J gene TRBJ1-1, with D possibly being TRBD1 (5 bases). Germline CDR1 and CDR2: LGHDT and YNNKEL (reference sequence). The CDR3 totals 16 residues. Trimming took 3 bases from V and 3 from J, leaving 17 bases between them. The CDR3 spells CASSQWAGRGDTEAFF. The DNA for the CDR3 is TGTGCCAGCAGCCAGTGGGCGGGTAGGGGAGACACTGAAGCTTTCTTT.

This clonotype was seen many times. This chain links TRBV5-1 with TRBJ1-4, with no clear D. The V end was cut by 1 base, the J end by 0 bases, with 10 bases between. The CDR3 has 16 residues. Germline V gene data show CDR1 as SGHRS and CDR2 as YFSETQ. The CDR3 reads CASSLKGHATNEKLFF. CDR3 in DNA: TGCGCCAGCAGCTTGAAAGGGCACGCAACTAATGAAAAACTGTTTTTT.

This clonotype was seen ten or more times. The CDR3, as DNA: TGCAGTGCTCGTGAATGGCTCCGGACTAAGATGTACTTC. As protein: CSAREWLRTKMYF. This chain links TRBV20-1 with TRBJ2-5, with a weak D call TRBD2 (6 bases). CDR1 is DFQATT and CDR2 is SNEGSKA in the germline V gene (reference sequence). The CDR3 sequence is 13 residues long. Trimming removed 5 bases from V and 13 bases from J, with 23 bases in between.

The CDR3 protein is CATSDYYNEQFF. The CDR3 bases are TGTGCCACCAGTGATTACTACAATGAGCAGTTCTTC. The rearrangement joins TRBV24-1 to TRBJ2-1; D gene ambiguous. The CDR3 has 12 residues. V shed 2 bases and J shed 3 bases, with 1 base lying between them. Germline CDR1 reads KGHDR; CDR2 reads SFDVKD.

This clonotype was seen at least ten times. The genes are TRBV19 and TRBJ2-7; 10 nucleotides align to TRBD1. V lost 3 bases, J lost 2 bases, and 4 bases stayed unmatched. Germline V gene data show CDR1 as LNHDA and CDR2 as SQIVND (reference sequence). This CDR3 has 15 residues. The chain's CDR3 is CASSIRDRGPYEQYF. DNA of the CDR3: TGTGCCAGTAGTATCCGGGACAGGGGCCCCTACGAGCAGTACTTC.

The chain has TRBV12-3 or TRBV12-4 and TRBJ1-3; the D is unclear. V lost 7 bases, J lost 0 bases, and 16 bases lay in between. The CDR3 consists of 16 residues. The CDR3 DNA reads TGTGCCAGCACTACCCCCCCTCGAGCCTCTGGAAACACCATATATTTT. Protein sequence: CASTTPPRASGNTIYF.

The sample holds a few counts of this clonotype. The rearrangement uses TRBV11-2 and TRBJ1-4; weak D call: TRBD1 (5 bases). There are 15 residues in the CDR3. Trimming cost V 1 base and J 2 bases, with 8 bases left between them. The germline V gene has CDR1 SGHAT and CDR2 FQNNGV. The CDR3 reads CASSLVGATNEKLFF. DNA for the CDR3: TGTGCCAGCAGCTTAGTCGGGGCCACTAATGAAAAACTGTTTTTT.

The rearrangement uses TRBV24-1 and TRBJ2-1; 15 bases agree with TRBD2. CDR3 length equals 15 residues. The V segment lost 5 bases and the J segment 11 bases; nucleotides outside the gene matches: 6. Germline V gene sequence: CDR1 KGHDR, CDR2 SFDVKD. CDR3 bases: TGTGCCACCAGTGCCGGACTAGCGGGAGGGTCTCAGCAGTTCTTC. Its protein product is CATSAGLAGGSQQFF.